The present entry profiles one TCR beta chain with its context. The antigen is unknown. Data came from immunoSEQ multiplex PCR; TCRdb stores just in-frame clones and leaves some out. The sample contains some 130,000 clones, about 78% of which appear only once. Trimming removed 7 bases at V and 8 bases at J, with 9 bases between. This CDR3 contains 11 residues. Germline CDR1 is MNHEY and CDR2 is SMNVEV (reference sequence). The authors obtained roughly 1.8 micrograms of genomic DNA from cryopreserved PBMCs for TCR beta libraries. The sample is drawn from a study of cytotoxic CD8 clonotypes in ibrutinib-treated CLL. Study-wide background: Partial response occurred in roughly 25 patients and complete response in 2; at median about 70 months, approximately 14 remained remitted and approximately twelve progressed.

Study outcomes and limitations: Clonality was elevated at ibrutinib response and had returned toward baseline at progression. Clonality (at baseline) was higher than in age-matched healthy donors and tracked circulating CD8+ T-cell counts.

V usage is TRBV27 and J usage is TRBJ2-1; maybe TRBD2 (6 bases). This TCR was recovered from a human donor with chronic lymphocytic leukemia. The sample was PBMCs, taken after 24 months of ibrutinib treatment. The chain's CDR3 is CASTSGDEQFF. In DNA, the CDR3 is TGTGCCAGCACCTCGGGGGATGAGCAGTTCTTC.